This T cell receptor beta chain came from a study of T cell responses to AZD1222 COVID-19 vaccine. Study-wide results and caveats: The study found Spike-specific TCR breadth and depth rose after two AZD1222 doses. Researchers took repertoire samples only after the peak T cell response had come. Baseline antibody screening turned up just a handful of seropositive AZD1222 recipients.

On this clone itself: Its target is not known.

Libraries were prepared by immunoSEQ multiplex PCR; TCRdb keeps only in-frame clonotypes and omits some of them. The sample lists about 120,000 clones; 87% were seen once. This sequence originates from an adult who received the AZD1222 COVID-19 vaccine. The sample was peripheral blood, taken 28 days after the second AZD1222 dose.

The CDR3 sequence is CASSQVRGPGELFF. Here the CDR3 DNA reads TGTGCCAGCAGCCAAGTAAGGGGGCCCGGGGAGCTGTTTTTT. J is TRBJ2-2 and V is TRBV3-1 (or the pseudogene TRBV3-2); 7 bases map to TRBD1. The J segment lost 6 bases and the V segment lost 1 base, leaving 2 bases of the junction unmatched. Germline V lookup: CDR1 LGHDT, CDR2 YNNKEL (reference sequence). This CDR3 region has 14 residues.